These 10 T cell receptor beta chains originate from one sample sequenced in a study of T cells in Graves' hyperthyroidism and ophthalmopathy. Authors of the study amplified TCR beta CDR3 regions from RNA transcripts. The HTBI primer set served for first-round RT-PCR of the TCR CDR3. TCRdb passed the multiplex PCR reads through MiXCR, listing each CDR3 protein once. The table records 530,000 or so distinct CDR3 sequences, roughly a quarter of them present only once. Sample: blood. These TCRs come from a woman aged 25-40 years with Graves' ophthalmopathy.

This clonotype was seen many times. This sequence joins TRBV4-3 and TRBJ1-2; 8 positions agree with TRBD1. This CDR3 has 13 residues. J was trimmed by 6 bases and V by 5 bases; bases with no gene match: 5. The germline V gene has CDR1 LGHNA and CDR2 YSLEER. The CDR3, as DNA: TGCGCCAGCAGCAAAGGACAGGGTGATGGCTACACCTTC. Its protein is CASSKGQGDGYTF.

The V call is TRBV7-2, the J call TRBJ1-5; tentatively, D is TRBD1 (5 bases). This CDR3 spans 12 amino acids. Trimming took 3 bases from V and 6 from J, leaving 6 bases between them. The germline V gene encodes CDR1 SGHTA and CDR2 FQGNSA. The DNA of the CDR3 is TGTGCCAGCAGCTTGGGGGTTCAGCCCCAGCATTTT. Encoded protein: CASSLGVQPQHF.

A few counts support this clonotype. The gene calls are TRBV12-3 or TRBV12-4 and TRBJ2-5, with 12 bases fitting TRBD1. Trimming took 8 bases from V and 1 from J; bases not matched to a gene: 2. The CDR3 runs 14 residues. The CDR3 nucleotides are TGTGCCAGCGGGACAGGGGGCCCCCAAGAGACCCAGTACTTC. Encoded protein: CASGTGGPQETQYF.

This clonotype was recorded at least ten times. This sequence joins TRBV9 and TRBJ2-2; D gene uncertain. Trimming took off 0 bases at V and 2 bases at J, with 11 bases between the two ends. The CDR3 totals 16 residues. Germline V gives CDR1 SGDLS, CDR2 YYNGEE. The CDR3 region has the DNA TGTGCCAGCAGCGTAGGTCCAATTTTCAACACCGGGGAGCTGTTTTTT. Translating it yields CASSVGPIFNTGELFF.

This clonotype was recorded at least ten times. The rearrangement uses TRBV6-5 and TRBJ2-7, with a possible D match to TRBD1 (6 bases). The CDR3 extends over 14 amino acids. CDR1 and CDR2 from the germline V gene are MNHEY and SVGAGI. V lost 7 bases and J 0 bases, leaving 13 bases between the germline ends. The CDR3 loop reads CASIRSGHSYEQYF. The CDR3 nucleotides read TGTGCCAGCATTAGGTCGGGACACTCCTACGAGCAGTACTTC.

This clonotype was counted at least ten times. The genes are TRBV6-2 or TRBV6-3 and TRBJ2-3; D unresolved. V dropped 0 bases and J dropped 4 bases, with 17 bases sitting between them. The CDR3 contains 17 residues. Germline V gene sequence: CDR1 MNHEY, CDR2 SVGEGT. CDR3: CASSYSPRFAGADTQYF. The CDR3, as DNA: TGTGCCAGCAGTTACTCTCCCCGTTTCGCAGGAGCAGATACGCAGTATTTT.

This clonotype came up a few times. The gene calls are TRBV2 and TRBJ2-5, with 7 bases fitting TRBD2. V lost 4 bases and J lost 5; bases outside the gene matches: 4. CDR3 size: 13 residues. Looked up from germline, CDR1 is SNHLY and CDR2 is FYNNEI. CDR3 nucleotide sequence: TGTGCCAGCAGTGTTTTGCGGGAGGAGACCCAGTACTTC. This encodes CASSVLREETQYF.

This clonotype was detected ten times or more. The V and J genes are TRBV6-1 and TRBJ1-5; D is ambiguous. The CDR3 runs 13 residues. Trimming shortened V by 2 bases and J by 9 bases, and 11 bases separated the two germline ends. Germline assignment: CDR1 MNHNS and CDR2 SASEGT. The CDR3 sequence is CASSETAVSPQHF. CDR3 nucleotide sequence: TGTGCCAGCAGTGAAACCGCAGTCTCGCCCCAGCATTTT.

This clonotype was seen a few times. The J gene is TRBJ2-3, the V gene TRBV7-3; D tentatively reads TRBD1 or TRBD2 (5 bases each). Germline loops: CDR1 SGHTA, CDR2 FQGTGA. The CDR3 sequence is 13 residues long. V was trimmed by 10 bases and J by 0 bases, leaving 11 bases between them. The CDR3 DNA follows: TGTGCCACCGGGGCATCTAGCACAGATACGCAGTATTTT. Translating it yields CATGASSTDTQYF.

In this sample, this clonotype turned up many times. This sequence joins TRBV6-2 or TRBV6-3 and TRBJ2-7; 9 positions match TRBD2. Germline loops: CDR1 MNHEY, CDR2 SVGEGT. The CDR3 is 12 residues long. Trimming at V came to 5 bases and at J to 7 bases, leaving 3 bases not matched to a gene. The CDR3 region is CASSLAGREQYF. In nucleotides, the CDR3 is TGTGCCAGCAGTCTAGCGGGGCGAGAGCAGTACTTC.